A single sample is the source of the 20 T cell receptor beta chains below, sequenced in a study of blood T cell repertoires in COVID-19. Profiling relied on immunoSEQ multiplex PCR, and the TCRdb table lists in-frame clones only, not all of them. The sample lists around 360,000 clones; roughly 87% were seen once. Material for sequencing was PBMCs or T cells enriched from blood (not recorded which). These receptors all come from a woman in her twenties or thirties who had recovered from COVID-19.

The chain links TRBV27 to TRBJ2-1; perhaps TRBD2 as D (5 bases). Per germline, CDR1 MNHEY and CDR2 SMNVEV (reference sequence). The CDR3 loop spans 15 amino acids. V lost 3 bases, J lost 3 bases, and 12 bases lay in between. Written as DNA, the CDR3 is TGTGCCAGCAGTTTGATGGTGGGAGTCTACAATGAGCAGTTCTTC. Protein: CASSLMVGVYNEQFF.

This chain links TRBV5-4 with TRBJ1-2; D call uncertain. Trimming took 4 bases from V and 2 from J, leaving 18 bases between them. The CDR3 totals 16 residues. Looked up from germline, CDR1 is SGHNT and CDR2 is YYREEE (reference sequence). The CDR3: CASSRYAEKTNYGYTF. CDR3 sequence (DNA): TGTGCCAGCAGCCGGTACGCGGAGAAGACCAACTATGGCTACACCTTC.

This rearrangement joins TRBV2 to TRBJ2-3; no clear D gene. Trimming took 6 bases from V and 5 from J, leaving 12 bases between them. This CDR3 is built from 13 residues. Looked up from germline, CDR1 is SNHLY and CDR2 is FYNNEI. In DNA, the CDR3 is TGTGCCAGCAGCCTAGGTACCGGAGATACGCAGTATTTT. This gives the protein CASSLGTGDTQYF.

The rearrangement joins TRBV27 to TRBJ2-1; TRBD2 matches 7 bases. The CDR3 covers 13 residues. Unmatched junction bases numbered 1, after V lost 3 bases and J lost 5 bases. Germline V gene data show CDR1 as MNHEY and CDR2 as SMNVEV (reference sequence). DNA for the CDR3: TGTGCCAGCAGTTTCGGGACTAACAATGAGCAGTTCTTC. Its translation is CASSFGTNNEQFF.

The rearrangement links TRBV2 to TRBJ2-7, with D maybe TRBD2 (5 bases). Germline CDR1 and CDR2: SNHLY and FYNNEI. This CDR3 is 14 amino acids long. The V and J ends lost 4 bases and 7 bases respectively, with 17 bases between them. CDR3 DNA: TGTGCCAGCAGTGCCCAGCGGTTGATGGGTGAGCAGTACTTC. Amino acid sequence: CASSAQRLMGEQYF.

The chain uses TRBV19 and TRBJ2-1; 7 bases line up with TRBD2. The CDR3 loop spans 15 amino acids. From germline, CDR1 is LNHDA and CDR2 SQIVND (reference sequence). The V gene end was trimmed by 5 bases and the J gene end by 4 bases; junction bases not matched to a gene: 8. The CDR3 is CASSPSAGLYNEQFF. The CDR3, as DNA: TGTGCCAGTAGTCCATCAGCGGGGCTATACAATGAGCAGTTCTTC.

This chain joins TRBV14 and TRBJ2-7; 8 bases line up with TRBD2. The CDR3 contains 14 residues. J was trimmed by 2 bases and V by 4 bases; bases with no gene match: 4. Per germline, CDR1 SGHDN and CDR2 FVKESK. This CDR3 reads CASSPRLATYEQYF. Written as DNA, the CDR3 is TGTGCCAGCAGCCCAAGACTAGCGACCTACGAGCAGTACTTC.

The rearrangement uses TRBV2 and TRBJ1-3; TRBD1 matches at 8 bases. The length of the CDR3 is 14 residues. Germline V gene sequence: CDR1 SNHLY, CDR2 FYNNEI. J lost 3 bases, V lost 8 bases, and 6 bases had no gene match. The DNA of the CDR3 is TGTGCCAGCCGGACAGGGCAAGGTGGAAACACCATATATTTT. Amino acids: CASRTGQGGNTIYF.

This rearrangement joins TRBV7-6 to TRBJ2-7; a weak D match, TRBD2 (6 bases). The ends were cut back, 5 bases at V and 2 bases at J, with 19 bases in the middle. The germline V gene encodes CDR1 SGHVS and CDR2 FNYEAQ. This CDR3 contains 16 residues. The chain's CDR3 is CASSLSTSSTPYEQYF. The DNA for the CDR3 is TGTGCCAGCAGCCTATCTACTAGCTCCACTCCCTACGAGCAGTACTTC.

This chain uses TRBV7-3 with TRBJ2-5; 9 nucleotides match TRBD1. With V trimmed by 3 bases and J by 5 bases, 4 bases remained unmatched. CDR1 is SGHTA, CDR2 FQGTGA, per germline. The CDR3 is 14 amino acids. CDR3 bases: TGTGCCAGCAGCTTCGGACAGGGGAGGGAGACCCAGTACTTC. It is translated as CASSFGQGRETQYF.

The CDR3 DNA reads TGTGCCAGCAGTCTTAACCTTGGGCAGTCCTACGAGCAGTACTTC. Its translation: CASSLNLGQSYEQYF. J is TRBJ2-7 and V is TRBV28; no clear D gene. Germline CDR1 reads MDHEN; CDR2 reads SYDVKM. V was shortened by 5 bases and J by 1 base, with 15 bases between the two germline ends. The CDR3 totals 15 residues.

The chain links TRBV5-1 to TRBJ2-5, with D possibly matching TRBD2 (5 bases). CDR3 length: 14 residues. Between the trimmed V and J ends, which lost 0 bases and 5 bases, there was a span of 11 bases. Germline values: CDR1 SGHRS, CDR2 YFSETQ. The CDR3 DNA reads as TGCGCCAGCAGCTTGGCCTCGGGGTTGGAGACCCAGTACTTC. Protein: CASSLASGLETQYF.

The chain carries TRBV27 and TRBJ2-7; no definite D call. The CDR3 is made up of 11 amino acids. V lost 6 bases, J lost 6 bases, and 9 bases lay in between. In germline, CDR1 is MNHEY, CDR2 SMNVEV (reference sequence). In DNA, the CDR3 is TGTGCCAGCAGATCAGATCGCGAGCAGTACTTC. Translating it yields CASRSDREQYF.

The rearrangement uses TRBV9 and TRBJ2-1; 8 bases fit TRBD1. Trimming cost V 3 bases and J 8 bases; bases outside gene matches: 10. Germline CDR1 is SGDLS and CDR2 is YYNGEE. The CDR3 sequence is 15 residues long. The CDR3 DNA is TGTGCCAGCAGCGCCGACCGGGACAGGCGGGATGAGCAGTTCTTC. Protein: CASSADRDRRDEQFF.

This rearrangement joins TRBV27 to TRBJ2-7, with TRBD2 identical over 12 bases. The CDR3 has 15 residues. The germline V gene has CDR1 MNHEY and CDR2 SMNVEV (reference sequence). Unmatched junction bases numbered 6, after V lost 6 bases and J lost 3 bases. CDR3 nucleotides: TGTGCCAGCAGCCGACTAGCGGGAGAGGACTACGAGCAGTACTTC. Amino acid sequence: CASSRLAGEDYEQYF.

The chain joins TRBV28 to TRBJ1-1; 12 nucleotides line up with TRBD1. J was trimmed by 4 bases and V by 7 bases; bases with no gene match: 10. Germline loops: CDR1 MDHEN, CDR2 SYDVKM. This CDR3 has 16 amino acids. The CDR3 region is CASTWMGQGAGTEAFF. The DNA of the CDR3 is TGTGCCAGCACCTGGATGGGACAGGGGGCCGGCACTGAAGCTTTCTTT.

This chain connects TRBV10-3 to TRBJ2-3, with 13 positions matching TRBD2. This CDR3 region has 18 residues. CDR1 is ENHRY and CDR2 is SYGVKD in the germline V gene. The V gene end was trimmed by 2 bases and the J gene end by 3 bases; junction bases not matched to a gene: 8. The CDR3 is CAISERTSGRIGTDTQYF. In DNA, the CDR3 is TGTGCCATCAGTGAGAGGACTAGCGGGAGAATCGGGACAGATACGCAGTATTTT.

This chain links TRBV5-1 with TRBJ2-7; D is perhaps TRBD2 (7 bases). The length of the CDR3 is 19 residues. V lost 0 bases to trimming and J lost 0 bases, with 22 bases between them. Germline V gene lookup returns CDR1 SGHRS and CDR2 YFSETQ. This CDR3 is CASSLADPWLADSSYEQYF. CDR3 DNA sequence: TGCGCCAGCAGCTTGGCCGATCCTTGGCTAGCGGACAGCTCCTACGAGCAGTACTTC.

Details on this clone: In the same sample, other DNA sequences code for this CDR3. This rearrangement joins TRBV15 to TRBJ1-4, with 8 bases fitting TRBD1. The germline CDR1 and CDR2 sequences are LNHNV and YYDKDF (reference sequence). The J segment lost 8 bases and the V segment lost 0 bases, leaving 11 bases of the junction unmatched. The CDR3 covers 17 residues. CDR3 amino acids: CATSRDLRTGRDEKLFF. CDR3 sequence (DNA): TGTGCCACCAGCAGAGATCTAAGGACAGGGAGGGACGAAAAACTGTTTTTT.

J is TRBJ1-4 and V is TRBV6-1; D remains unclear. Germline CDR1 reads MNHNS; CDR2 reads SASEGT. Trimming took off 2 bases at V and 7 bases at J, with 14 bases between the two ends. The CDR3 totals 15 residues. CDR3 protein: CASSELYWRAEKLFF. The DNA for the CDR3 is TGTGCCAGCAGTGAACTTTACTGGAGGGCTGAAAAACTGTTTTTT.